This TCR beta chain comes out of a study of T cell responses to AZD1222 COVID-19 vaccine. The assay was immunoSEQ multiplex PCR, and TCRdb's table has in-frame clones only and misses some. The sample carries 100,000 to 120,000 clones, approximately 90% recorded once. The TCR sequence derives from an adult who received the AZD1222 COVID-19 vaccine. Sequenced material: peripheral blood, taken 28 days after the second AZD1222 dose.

CDR3 nucleotide sequence: TGCGCCAGCAGCCAAGGCCCGCAAGAGACCCAGTACTTC. Translating gives CASSQGPQETQYF. The chain combines TRBV4-1 with TRBJ2-5; D remains ambiguous. CDR3 length equals 13 residues. Trimming removed 1 base from V and 2 bases from J, with 5 bases in between. Germline CDR1 is MGHRA and CDR2 is YSYEKL.